The rows below give T cell receptor beta chains drawn from one sample of a study of T cell changes during pregnancy in multiple sclerosis. Method: immunoSEQ multiplex PCR; TCRdb's copy keeps in-frame clones and lacks some. The table shows approximately 89,000 clones, with about 94% occurring only once. Sequences were derived from peripheral blood, sampled in the third trimester of pregnancy. The receptors derive from a female donor with multiple sclerosis, enrolled in a pregnancy study. CDR3s include the opening cysteine and the closing phenylalanine or tryptophan. D genes are given only for firm matches. The size field is filled for only some rows; it gives once, few, many or a size class.

v_gene	abundance	j_gene	d_gene	CDR3aa	CDR3nt
TRBV4-2	NA	TRBJ2-7	TRBD2	CASSQERGAQGEQYF	TGTGCCAGCAGCCAAGAGCGGGGGGCCCAGGGTGAGCAGTACTTC
TRBV2	NA	TRBJ2-2	TRBD2	CASSESPGLAGGRVTGELFF	TGTGCCAGCAGTGAGAGTCCGGGACTAGCGGGGGGGCGGGTCACCGGGGAGCTGTTTTTT
TRBV19	NA	TRBJ2-3	NA	CAVTTGSGTDTQYF	TGTGCCGTTACCACAGGGTCTGGTACAGATACGCAGTATTTT
TRBV5-1	NA	TRBJ1-4	NA	CASSSNGQRNEKLFF	TGCGCCAGCAGCTCCAACGGACAGAGAAATGAAAAACTGTTTTTT
TRBV6-1	NA	TRBJ1-1	NA	CASNGQTGNTEAFF	TGTGCCAGCAATGGACAGACAGGGAACACTGAAGCTTTCTTT
TRBV5-8	NA	TRBJ1-2	NA	CASSLVGYGYTF	TGTGCCAGCAGCTTGGTCGGCTATGGCTACACCTTC
TRBV19	NA	TRBJ1-3	NA	CASTIGTPSLPGNTIYF	TGTGCCAGCACTATAGGGACACCGTCCCTCCCTGGAAACACCATATATTTT
TRBV27	NA	TRBJ2-5	TRBD2	CASSESGGALETQYF	TGTGCCAGCAGCGAGAGCGGGGGGGCCCTCGAGACCCAGTACTTC
TRBV5-6	once	TRBJ2-7	NA	CASNSQIFRSGEQYF	TGTGCCAGCAACTCCCAGATATTCCGTTCGGGAGAGCAGTACTTC
TRBV7-3	NA	TRBJ2-5	TRBD1	CASSLTGTQTGVGTQYF	TGTGCCAGCAGCTTAACCGGGACCCAAACAGGGGTGGGGACCCAGTACTTC
TRBV11-3	once	TRBJ2-7	NA	CASSPPSRGDEQYF	TGTGCCAGCAGCCCCCCGTCGCGGGGCGACGAGCAGTACTTC
TRBV5-6	NA	TRBJ1-2	NA	CASSLVQDYGYTF	TGTGCCAGCAGCTTGGTACAGGACTATGGCTACACCTTC
TRBV2	NA	TRBJ2-5	NA	CARESTVQETQYF	TGTGCCAGGGAGTCGACAGTACAAGAGACCCAGTACTTC
TRBV6-6	NA	TRBJ2-5	TRBD2	CASRIAGGQETQYF	TGTGCCAGCAGAATAGCGGGGGGGCAAGAGACCCAGTACTTC
TRBV9	NA	TRBJ2-7	TRBD1	CASSARDRGHEQYF	TGTGCCAGCAGCGCCCGGGACAGGGGGCACGAGCAGTACTTC
TRBV29-1	NA	TRBJ2-3	TRBD2	CSVGGGGVEFTQYF	TGCAGCGTTGGTGGCGGGGGGGTAGAATTTACGCAGTATTTT
TRBV6-5	NA	TRBJ1-4	TRBD1	CASNNRGFGQKLFF	TGTGCCAGCAATAACAGGGGGTTTGGGCAAAAACTGTTTTTT
TRBV6-5	NA	TRBJ2-7	NA	CASSQAQYF	TGTGCCAGCAGTCAAGCGCAGTACTTC
TRBV27	NA	TRBJ2-7	TRBD1	CASSFIGQGSYEQYF	TGTGCCAGCAGTTTTATAGGACAGGGGTCCTACGAGCAGTACTTC
TRBV5-1	NA	TRBJ1-1	TRBD1	CASSYSQGAVAFF	TGCGCCAGCAGCTATTCGCAGGGGGCTGTAGCTTTCTTT
TRBV27	NA	TRBJ2-6	NA	CASSFSAGANVLTF	TGTGCCAGCAGTTTTAGCGCTGGGGCCAACGTCCTGACTTTC
TRBV25-1	NA	TRBJ2-1	TRBD1	CASSEPGQGSYNEQFF	TGTGCCAGCAGTGAACCAGGACAGGGCTCCTACAATGAGCAGTTCTTC
TRBV4-1	NA	TRBJ2-2	TRBD2	CASSQESSGGSGELFF	TGCGCCAGCAGCCAAGAGTCTAGCGGGGGTTCCGGGGAGCTGTTTTTT
TRBV29-1	once	TRBJ2-7	TRBD2	CSVRGVVAVEQYF	TGCAGCGTTCGGGGGGTAGTGGCGGTCGAGCAGTACTTC
TRBV30	NA	TRBJ1-1	NA	CAWAGHSNTEAFF	TGTGCCTGGGCTGGACACTCGAACACTGAAGCTTTCTTT
TRBV2	NA	TRBJ2-3	TRBD2	CASSSRTSGGATQYF	TGTGCCAGCAGTTCCCGGACTAGCGGGGGGGCTACGCAGTATTTT
TRBV5-4	once	TRBJ1-1	TRBD1	CASSLGQGATEAFF	TGTGCCAGCAGCTTGGGACAGGGGGCCACTGAAGCTTTCTTT
TRBV19	once	TRBJ2-3	NA	CASSITGDTQYF	TGTGCCAGTAGTATTACCGGAGATACGCAGTATTTT
TRBV19	NA	TRBJ2-7	NA	CASSPGQTYEQYF	TGTGCCAGTAGCCCGGGACAAACTTACGAGCAGTACTTC
TRBV7-9	NA	TRBJ2-1	NA	CASSLLGSNEQFF	TGTGCCAGCAGCTTACTGGGGAGCAATGAGCAGTTCTTC
TRBV11-3	few	TRBJ1-2	NA	CASSLYIGGGYTF	TGTGCCAGCAGCTTATATATCGGGGGTGGCTACACCTTC
TRBV5-6	NA	TRBJ1-4	TRBD1	CASSLPGGDEKLFF	TGTGCCAGCAGCTTGCCAGGGGGCGATGAAAAACTGTTTTTT
TRBV7-2	NA	TRBJ2-5	NA	CASSLPSQGRETQYF	TGTGCCAGCAGCTTACCAAGCCAGGGGAGAGAGACCCAGTACTTC
TRBV4-1	NA	TRBJ2-5	TRBD2	CASSQAGGKETQYF	TGCGCCAGCAGCCAGGCGGGGGGGAAAGAGACCCAGTACTTC
TRBV19	NA	TRBJ1-1	NA	CASIAEGTEAFF	TGTGCCAGTATCGCCGAGGGCACTGAAGCTTTCTTT
TRBV9	NA	TRBJ2-3	NA	CASSVAGWGPDTQYF	TGTGCCAGCAGCGTAGCAGGCTGGGGGCCAGATACGCAGTATTTT